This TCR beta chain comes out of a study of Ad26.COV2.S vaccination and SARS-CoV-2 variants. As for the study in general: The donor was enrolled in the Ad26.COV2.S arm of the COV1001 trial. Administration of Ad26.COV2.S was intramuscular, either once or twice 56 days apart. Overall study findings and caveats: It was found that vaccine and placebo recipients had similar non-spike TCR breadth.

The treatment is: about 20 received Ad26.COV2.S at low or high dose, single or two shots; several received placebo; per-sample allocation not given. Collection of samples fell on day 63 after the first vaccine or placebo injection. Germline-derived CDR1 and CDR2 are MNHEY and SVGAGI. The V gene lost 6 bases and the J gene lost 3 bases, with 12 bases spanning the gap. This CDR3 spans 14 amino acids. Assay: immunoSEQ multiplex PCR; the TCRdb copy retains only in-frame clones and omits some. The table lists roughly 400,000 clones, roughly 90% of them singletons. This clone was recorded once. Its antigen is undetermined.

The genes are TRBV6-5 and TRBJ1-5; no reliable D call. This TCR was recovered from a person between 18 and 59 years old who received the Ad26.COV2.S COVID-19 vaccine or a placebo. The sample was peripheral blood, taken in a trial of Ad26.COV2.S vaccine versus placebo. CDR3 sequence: CASRTGGINQPQHF. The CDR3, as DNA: TGTGCCAGCAGGACGGGAGGGATCAATCAGCCCCAGCATTTT.